The next 15 T cell receptor beta chains were all read from a single sample in a study of blood T cell repertoires in COVID-19. The repertoire was sequenced with immunoSEQ multiplex PCR; TCRdb's copy has only in-frame clones and lacks some. The table includes 360,000 or so clones, approximately 89% detected once. What was sequenced was peripheral blood. These receptors were obtained from an older woman with COVID-19, enrolled during active disease.

The chain employs TRBV7-9 and TRBJ1-1; D is undetermined. Trimming stripped 1 base from V and 1 base from J, with 7 bases between. The CDR3 has 14 residues. The germline CDR1 and CDR2 sequences are SEHNR and FQNEAQ (reference sequence). The CDR3 sequence is CASSLGAWNTEAFF. As DNA, the CDR3 is TGTGCCAGCAGCTTAGGGGCGTGGAACACTGAAGCTTTCTTT.

V usage is TRBV18 and J usage is TRBJ2-7, with 9 bases that match TRBD1. Germline CDR1 is KGHSH and CDR2 is LQKENI. CDR3 length equals 16 residues. With 3 bases clipped from V and 5 bases from J, the junction kept 11 bases outside the gene matches. Here the CDR3 DNA reads TGTGCCAGCTCACCCTGGACCGGGACAGGGTCCGACGAGCAGTACTTC. Protein sequence: CASSPWTGTGSDEQYF.

This clone was seen only once. This chain uses TRBV2 with TRBJ2-7; maybe TRBD2 (5 bases). The germline gives CDR1 SNHLY, CDR2 FYNNEI. V lost 4 bases and J 0 bases, leaving 19 bases between the germline ends. CDR3 size: 17 residues. The CDR3 spells CASSGSGSVVPSYEQYF. The CDR3 DNA follows: TGTGCCAGCAGTGGTTCGGGGTCGGTAGTCCCCTCCTACGAGCAGTACTTC.

The V and J genes are TRBV5-6 and TRBJ1-4; D gene ambiguous. Trimming took 4 bases from V and 7 from J, leaving 17 bases between them. The CDR3 length is 15 residues. In germline, CDR1 is SGHDT, CDR2 YYEEEE. The CDR3 protein is CASSRAGEVAEKLFF. The CDR3, as DNA: TGTGCCAGCAGCCGTGCCGGGGAAGTGGCTGAAAAACTGTTTTTT.

The chain employs TRBV27 and TRBJ2-7; D is possibly TRBD2 (5 bases). Germline CDR1 and CDR2: MNHEY and SMNVEV (reference sequence). Trimming took off 2 bases at V and 2 bases at J, with 10 bases between the two ends. The CDR3 covers 14 residues. CDR3 DNA sequence: TGTGCCAGCAGTTTAACGCGGGCGACCTACGAGCAGTACTTC. As protein: CASSLTRATYEQYF.

V is TRBV4-2 and J is TRBJ2-3, with a tentative D call TRBD2 (6 bases). The CDR3 covers 13 residues. V was cut by 4 bases and J by 8 bases, with 13 bases left in between. Germline V gene sequence: CDR1 LGHNA, CDR2 YNFKEQ. The CDR3, as DNA: TGTGCCAGCAGCCCGCCAATGGGGGGTACGCAGTATTTT. Its protein product is CASSPPMGGTQYF.

The CDR3 sequence is CASSYQGIGETQYF. CDR3 in DNA: TGCGCCAGCAGCTATCAGGGGATAGGGGAGACCCAGTACTTC. The rearrangement links TRBV5-1 to TRBJ2-5; maybe TRBD1 (6 bases). V was shortened by 3 bases and J by 5 bases, with 14 bases between the two germline ends. This CDR3 has 14 amino acids. Germline lookup yields CDR1 SGHRS and CDR2 YFSETQ.

The chain combines TRBV24-1 with TRBJ2-5, with D maybe TRBD1 (6 bases). Trimming removed 10 bases at V and 5 bases at J, with 16 bases between. Per germline, CDR1 KGHDR and CDR2 SFDVKD. The CDR3 spans 13 residues. CDR3 nucleotide sequence: TGTGCCACGGCGGTACAGGGCAGGGAGACCCAGTACTTC. Translated, it gives CATAVQGRETQYF.

This rearrangement joins TRBV7-2 to TRBJ2-2, with a weak D call TRBD2 (6 bases). Per the germline V gene, CDR1 is SGHTA and CDR2 is FQGNSA. Trimming left V 9 bases short and J 5 bases short, with 16 bases between. The CDR3 is 14 residues long. The CDR3 DNA reads as TGTGCCAGGGAGTGGGGGGAAAGAACCGGGGAGCTGTTTTTT. This translates into CAREWGERTGELFF.

V and J are TRBV2 and TRBJ2-3; D remains unclear. Germline V gene sequence: CDR1 SNHLY, CDR2 FYNNEI. This CDR3 contains 13 residues. The germline V and J ends were trimmed by 7 bases and 2 bases, with 10 bases remaining between them. For the CDR3, the DNA is TGTGCCAGCAAGCCCTCCTCCACAGATACGCAGTATTTT. Its translation: CASKPSSTDTQYF.

This clone was counted a single time. The rearrangement uses TRBV28 and TRBJ1-2; 8 bases map to TRBD1. Germline CDR1 reads MDHEN; CDR2 reads SYDVKM. The CDR3 sequence is 14 residues long. Germline trimming cut 5 bases from V and 2 bases from J; bases unmatched to any gene: 4. This CDR3 reads CASSVDRGNYGYTF. CDR3 nucleotide sequence: TGTGCCAGCAGTGTTGACAGGGGAAACTATGGCTACACCTTC.

This chain links TRBV18 with TRBJ2-7; TRBD1 matches at 7 bases. CDR1 is KGHSH and CDR2 is LQKENI in the germline V gene. The CDR3 spans 14 residues. V lost 4 bases, J lost 2 bases, and 5 bases stayed unmatched. CDR3 sequence reads: CASSLGTAPYEQYF. CDR3 bases: TGTGCCAGCTCACTAGGGACAGCCCCCTACGAGCAGTACTTC. Full variable domain (remainder filled in from reference TRBV18 and TRBJ2-7): NAGVMQNPRHLVRRRGQEARLRCSPMKGHSHVYWYRQLPEEGLKFMVYLQKENIIDESGMPKERFSAEFPKEGPSILRIQQVVRGDSAAYFCASSLGTAPYEQYFGPGTRLTVT.

For this clone: This same CDR3 is encoded by further DNA sequences in the sample. This sequence joins TRBV5-1 and TRBJ1-2; 7 bases are shared with TRBD1. V dropped 3 bases and J dropped 3; count of bases not matched to a gene: 2. This CDR3 has 13 amino acids. Germline assignment: CDR1 SGHRS and CDR2 YFSETQ. The CDR3 sequence is CASSSTGDYGYTF. In DNA form, the CDR3 reads TGCGCCAGCAGCTCTACAGGGGACTATGGCTACACCTTC. The variable domain in full, with the rest retrieved from reference TRBV5-1 and TRBJ1-2, is KAGVTQTPRYLIKTRGQQVTLSCSPISGHRSVSWYQQTPGQGLQFLFEYFSETQRNKGNFPGRFSGRQFSNSRSEMNVSTLELGDSALYLCASSSTGDYGYTFGSGTRLTVV.

As for this clone: The same CDR3 arises from other DNA sequences in this sample as well. The chain uses TRBV5-1 and TRBJ1-1; D call uncertain. Trimming cost V 2 bases and J 2 bases, with 7 bases left between them. The CDR3 has 13 amino acids. Germline CDR1 is SGHRS and CDR2 is YFSETQ. CDR3 region: CASSFTVNTEAFF. CDR3 in DNA: TGCGCCAGCAGCTTCACAGTCAACACTGAAGCTTTCTTT.

This rearrangement joins TRBV11-3 to TRBJ2-3, with TRBD2 identical over 11 bases. The junction had 5 bases not matched to a gene; V was cut back by 5 bases and J by 1 base. Germline V lookup: CDR1 SGHNT, CDR2 YENEEA. The CDR3 loop spans 16 amino acids. CDR3 sequence reads: CASSTGLAGGTDTQYF. The CDR3 DNA reads TGTGCCAGCAGCACAGGACTAGCGGGCGGCACAGATACGCAGTATTTT. Based on the CDR3 plus reference TRBV11-3 and TRBJ2-3, the full variable domain is EAGVVQSPRYKIIEKKQPVAFWCNPISGHNTLYWYLQNLGQGPELLIRYENEEAVDDSQLPKDRFSAERLKGVDSTLKIQPAELGDSAVYLCASSTGLAGGTDTQYFGPGTRLTVL.